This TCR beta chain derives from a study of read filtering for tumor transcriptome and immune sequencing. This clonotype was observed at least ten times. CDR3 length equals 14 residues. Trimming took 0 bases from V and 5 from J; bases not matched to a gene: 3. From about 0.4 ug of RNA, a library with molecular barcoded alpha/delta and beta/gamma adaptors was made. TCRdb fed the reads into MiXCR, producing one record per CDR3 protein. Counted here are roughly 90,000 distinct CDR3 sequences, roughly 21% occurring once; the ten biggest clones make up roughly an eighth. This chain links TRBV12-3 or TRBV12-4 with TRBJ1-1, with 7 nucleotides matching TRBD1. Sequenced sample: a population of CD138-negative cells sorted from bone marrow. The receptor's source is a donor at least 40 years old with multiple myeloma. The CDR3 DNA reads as TGTGCCAGCAGTTTAGCAGGGGGCTTTACTGAAGCTTTCTTT. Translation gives CASSLAGGFTEAFF.